These 28 T cell receptor beta chains were sequenced from one sample in a study of T-cell memory formation after mild COVID-19. Each CDR3 protein is one row after TCRdb ran MiXCR on the 5' RACE reads. This table holds hundreds of thousands of distinct CDR3 sequences, 28% found once. Sequencing input: PBMCs or a T cell subset sorted from them (not recorded which). These receptors were collected from an adult woman who had mild COVID-19 (a few samples of this study predate the infection). Cell type and time point are not known.

V is TRBV7-9 and J is TRBJ1-4; 8 bases are shared with TRBD1. J gave up 7 bases and V 5 bases, and 12 bases lay outside the gene matches. The V gene's germline CDR1 is SEHNR and CDR2 FQNEAQ (reference sequence). This CDR3 region has 16 residues. CDR3 DNA sequence: TGTGCCAGCAGCCCCAGGACAGGGCGGAGGGGTGAAAAACTGTTTTTT. Translated: CASSPRTGRRGEKLFF.

This clonotype was observed a handful of times. CDR3 loop: CASSLQGPAQHF. The CDR3 nucleotides read TGTGCCAGCAGCCTACAGGGGCCGGCCCAGCATTTT. V usage is TRBV12-3 or TRBV12-4 and J usage is TRBJ1-5, with 7 bases that match TRBD1. With V trimmed by 6 bases and J by 11 bases, 7 bases remained unmatched. The CDR3 sequence is 12 residues long.

This clonotype was seen more than once but under ten times. The chain couples TRBV20-1 to TRBJ1-1; D ambiguous. The V end lost 0 bases, the J end lost 3 bases, and 5 bases lay between the germline ends. The V gene's germline CDR1 is DFQATT and CDR2 SNEGSKA (reference sequence). The CDR3 contains 12 residues. DNA of the CDR3: TGCAGTGCTAGAGAAGGACACACTGAAGCTTTCTTT. Its protein is CSAREGHTEAFF.

The genes are TRBV7-2 and TRBJ2-5; 7 bases map to TRBD1. V lost 1 base to trimming and J lost 3 bases; unmatched junction nucleotides: 5. Germline V gives CDR1 SGHTA, CDR2 FQGNSA. This CDR3 comprises 15 residues. This CDR3 reads CASSLGGTVKETQYF. The DNA for the CDR3 is TGTGCCAGCAGCTTAGGAGGGACAGTTAAAGAGACCCAGTACTTC.

The V call is TRBV7-3, the J call TRBJ2-5; a weak D match, TRBD1 (6 bases). Germline assignment: CDR1 SGHTA and CDR2 FQGTGA. The CDR3 totals 16 residues. With 5 bases removed from V and 5 bases from J, the gap between germline ends came to 21 bases. The CDR3 is CASSPLGHGALETQYF. For the CDR3, the DNA is TGTGCCAGCAGCCCCCTGGGACATGGGGCTCTCGAGACCCAGTACTTC.

V gene TRBV15 combines with J gene TRBJ2-7, with a weak D call TRBD2 (6 bases). The CDR3 extends over 14 amino acids. Germline loops: CDR1 LNHNV, CDR2 YYDKDF (reference sequence). Trimming stripped 0 bases from V and 7 bases from J, with 13 bases between. In DNA form, the CDR3 reads TGTGCCACCAGCAGAGATGGAGGGTCGGATGAGCAGTACTTC. Translation gives CATSRDGGSDEQYF.

The genes are TRBV6-5 and TRBJ2-2, with D tentatively TRBD1 (5 bases). The ends were cut back, 6 bases at V and 1 base at J, with 9 bases in the middle. The germline CDR1 and CDR2 sequences are MNHEY and SVGAGI. The CDR3 loop spans 14 amino acids. The CDR3 here is CASSSGQNTGELFF. The CDR3, as DNA: TGTGCCAGCAGCTCCGGACAGAACACCGGGGAGCTGTTTTTT.

This clonotype was observed a few times. This sequence joins TRBV7-8 and TRBJ2-5, with D tentatively TRBD2 (5 bases). The ends were cut back, 5 bases at V and 4 bases at J, with 23 bases in the middle. Germline-derived CDR1 and CDR2 are SGHVS and FQNEAQ. The CDR3 totals 17 residues. The CDR3 DNA reads as TGTGCCAGCAGCCCCTCGTCTCCTTCGCCAGCGGCAGAGACCCAGTACTTC. It encodes CASSPSSPSPAAETQYF.

V and J are TRBV19 and TRBJ2-1; D is uncertain. Trimming pared 6 bases from V and 1 base from J, leaving 13 bases between. This CDR3 contains 15 residues. Germline CDR1 LNHDA, CDR2 SQIVND (reference sequence). This CDR3 reads CASRLSLGSYNEQFF. CDR3 DNA: TGTGCCAGTAGGCTATCCCTTGGATCCTACAATGAGCAGTTCTTC. The entire variable domain, with the rest obtained from reference TRBV19 and TRBJ2-1, is as follows: DGGITQSPKYLFRKEGQNVTLSCEQNLNHDAMYWYRQDPGQGLRLIYYSQIVNDFQKGDIAEGYSVSREKKESFPLTVTSAQKNPTAFYLCASRLSLGSYNEQFFGPGTRLTVL.

This clonotype was detected only a few times. The chain is built from TRBV11-3 and TRBJ2-2; D uncertain. The V gene lost 0 bases and the J gene lost 7 bases, with 6 bases spanning the gap. Looked up from germline, CDR1 is SGHNT and CDR2 is YENEEA. The CDR3 is made up of 13 amino acids. Here the CDR3 reads CASSLDSGGELFF. CDR3 bases: TGTGCCAGCAGCTTAGATTCGGGCGGGGAGCTGTTTTTT.

This chain joins TRBV9 and TRBJ2-1, with TRBD2 identical over 9 bases. V trimming: 6 bases; J trimming: 3 bases; junction bases outside the gene matches: 4. This CDR3 has 14 residues. CDR1 and CDR2 from the germline V gene are SGDLS and YYNGEE. The CDR3 region is CASNIAGDYNEQFF. The CDR3 region has the DNA TGTGCCAGCAACATAGCGGGAGACTACAATGAGCAGTTCTTC.

The genes are TRBV29-1 and TRBJ2-3; a possible D gene is TRBD2 (5 bases). Germline CDR1 is SQVTM and CDR2 is ANQGSEA. The germline V and J ends were trimmed by 3 bases and 3 bases, with 7 bases remaining between them. The CDR3 is 12 residues long. CDR3 sequence: CSVDEGTDTQYF. CDR3 in DNA: TGCAGCGTTGATGAGGGTACAGATACGCAGTATTTT.

The chain carries TRBV4-2 and TRBJ2-5; D might be TRBD1 (6 bases). The length of the CDR3 is 14 residues. The germline V and J ends were trimmed by 1 base and 1 base, with 7 bases remaining between them. Germline CDR1 and CDR2: LGHNA and YNFKEQ. The CDR3 here is CASSQGGPQETQYF. The CDR3 DNA reads TGTGCCAGCAGCCAAGGGGGGCCCCAAGAGACCCAGTACTTC.

This clonotype was found a few times. The CDR3 DNA reads as TGTGCCAGCAGTGAGGTCCCCACGGGCCCAAACACCGGGGAGCTGTTTTTT. Translating it yields CASSEVPTGPNTGELFF. V gene TRBV2 combines with J gene TRBJ2-2; D remains ambiguous. This CDR3 is built from 17 residues. CDR1 SNHLY and CDR2 FYNNEI come from the germline V gene. Trimming removed 3 bases at V and 2 bases at J, with 16 bases between.

A few counts support this clonotype. V usage is TRBV5-1 and J usage is TRBJ2-7, with 11 bases identical to TRBD2. J was trimmed by 3 bases and V by 1 base; bases with no gene match: 3. This CDR3 contains 15 residues. CDR1 SGHRS and CDR2 YFSETQ come from the germline V gene. The CDR3 DNA follows: TGCGCCAGCAGCTTGCTAGCGGGAGGAATCTACGAGCAGTACTTC. This codes for CASSLLAGGIYEQYF.

This chain links TRBV30 with TRBJ2-7; 7 nucleotides line up with TRBD1. The CDR3 runs 14 residues. Germline lookup yields CDR1 GTSNPN and CDR2 SVGIG (reference sequence). The V segment lost 0 bases and the J segment 7 bases; nucleotides outside the gene matches: 9. Here the CDR3 reads CAWSVPQGESEQYF. The CDR3, as DNA: TGTGCCTGGAGTGTACCCCAGGGGGAGTCGGAGCAGTACTTC.

This chain joins TRBV30 and TRBJ1-1; TRBD1 is a possible D gene (5 bases). V was clipped by 2 bases and J by 5 bases, with 15 bases between them. This CDR3 spans 14 amino acids. The germline gives CDR1 GTSNPN, CDR2 SVGIG (reference sequence). CDR3 sequence: CAWSRTRGRTEAFF. The DNA for the CDR3 is TGTGCCTGGAGTCGTACACGGGGGAGGACTGAAGCTTTCTTT.

A few counts support this clonotype. The chain carries TRBV5-1 and TRBJ2-2; the match to TRBD2 covers 8 bases. CDR3 length equals 16 residues. The trim removed 2 bases at V and 1 base at J, leaving 4 bases unmatched. Germline V gives CDR1 SGHRS, CDR2 YFSETQ. The CDR3 DNA is TGCGCCAGCAGCTTAAGGAGCGGGAGGAACACCGGGGAGCTGTTTTTT. Protein: CASSLRSGRNTGELFF.

This clonotype was observed a handful of times. V gene TRBV12-3 or TRBV12-4 combines with J gene TRBJ2-1; D remains unclear. This CDR3 has 13 residues. The V end lost 3 bases, the J end lost 6 bases, and 9 bases lay between the germline ends. CDR3: CASSLETPNEQFF. DNA of the CDR3: TGTGCCAGCAGTTTGGAGACTCCCAATGAGCAGTTCTTC.

This chain connects TRBV7-6 to TRBJ2-7; unclear D gene. Trimming pared 5 bases from V and 7 bases from J, leaving 15 bases between. The CDR3 length is 13 residues. Looked up from germline, CDR1 is SGHVS and CDR2 is FNYEAQ. This chain's CDR3 is CASSHGRNPEQYF. DNA for the CDR3: TGTGCCAGCAGCCACGGACGGAACCCTGAGCAGTACTTC.

The chain joins TRBV5-1 to TRBJ2-2, with a weak D call TRBD1 (6 bases). Between the trimmed V and J ends, which lost 4 bases and 6 bases, there was a span of 13 bases. The germline V gene has CDR1 SGHRS and CDR2 YFSETQ. This CDR3 has 14 amino acids. The CDR3 protein is CASSQIQGSGELFF. The CDR3 DNA reads TGCGCCAGCAGCCAGATACAGGGTTCCGGGGAGCTGTTTTTT.

The V call is TRBV4-1, the J call TRBJ2-7, with D possibly matching TRBD1 (6 bases). The V gene's germline CDR1 is MGHRA and CDR2 YSYEKL. The CDR3 consists of 14 residues. Deletions cut 0 bases from V and 4 bases from J, with 10 bases between. In DNA, the CDR3 is TGCGCCAGCAGCCAAGAGGGCAGGGGTTACGAGCAGTACTTC. The encoded protein is CASSQEGRGYEQYF.

There are a few counts of this clonotype. The chain couples TRBV2 to TRBJ1-1, with a possible D match to TRBD1 (6 bases). CDR3 length: 14 residues. In germline, CDR1 is SNHLY, CDR2 FYNNEI. V shed 10 bases and J shed 1 base, with 16 bases lying between them. The CDR3 spells CATAVQGGNTEAFF. CDR3 bases: TGTGCCACCGCCGTACAGGGTGGGAACACTGAAGCTTTCTTT.

This chain links TRBV29-1 with TRBJ2-4; D remains unclear. Trimming took 4 bases from V and 7 from J, leaving 11 bases between them. Germline loops: CDR1 SQVTM, CDR2 ANQGSEA. This CDR3 is built from 12 residues. CDR3 nucleotides: TGCAGCGTTGTAGGAGTCTCGAACATTCAGTACTTC. It is translated as CSVVGVSNIQYF.

The CDR3 nucleotides are TGTGCCAGCAGCTTAGGGGGACCAGGGGGCAATACTGAAGCTTTCTTT. Translation: CASSLGGPGGNTEAFF. This chain joins TRBV7-6 and TRBJ1-1; 8 bases align to TRBD1. Trimming removed 1 base from V and 5 bases from J; junction bases left unmatched: 9. This CDR3 has 16 amino acids. Germline V CDR1 and CDR2: SGHVS, FNYEAQ.

This clonotype was detected only once. J is TRBJ1-1 and V is TRBV7-9, with D tentatively TRBD1 (6 bases). Trimming left V 4 bases short and J 5 bases short, with 11 bases between. The CDR3 is made up of 13 amino acids. Germline V gene lookup returns CDR1 SEHNR and CDR2 FQNEAQ (reference sequence). In nucleotides, the CDR3 is TGTGCCAGCAGCTCCAGGGGAAGAACTGAAGCTTTCTTT. Residues: CASSSRGRTEAFF.

This sequence joins TRBV9 and TRBJ1-2; D remains unclear. The CDR3 runs 18 residues. The V gene's germline CDR1 is SGDLS and CDR2 YYNGEE. Trimming took 0 bases from V and 4 from J, leaving 22 bases between them. CDR3 amino acids: CASSVGGQRETVFYGYTF. Here the CDR3 DNA reads TGTGCCAGCAGCGTAGGGGGTCAGCGGGAGACGGTGTTCTATGGCTACACCTTC.

The gene calls are TRBV7-2 and TRBJ1-5, with 7 bases matching TRBD1. Trimming cost V 0 bases and J 6 bases; bases outside gene matches: 11. The germline V gene encodes CDR1 SGHTA and CDR2 FQGNSA. The CDR3 is made up of 17 amino acids. The CDR3 loop is CASSLARQGVGSQPQHF. The DNA for the CDR3 is TGTGCCAGCAGCTTAGCGCGACAGGGCGTCGGTAGTCAGCCCCAGCATTTT.